Listed below are T cell receptor beta chains from one sample, sequenced in a study of cytomegalovirus exposure and HLA in healthy donors. Some clones are missing from TCRdb's copy, which holds only in-frame ones; the method was immunoSEQ multiplex PCR. Here the sample spans over 150,000 clones, approximately 80% being singletons. The sequenced sample consisted of PBMCs. All receptors derive from a man aged 18 to 35 in good health and CMV-seronegative. Each CDR3 is given with its conserved first and last residue. Each record gives: V gene, clone size, J gene, CDR3 protein. Rows give clone size only sometimes, using once, few, many, or a class for an expanded clone.

TRBV7-9,.,TRBJ2-1,CATKDRETFF
TRBV4-3,.,TRBJ1-2,CASSLTRDRGGYTF
TRBV27,few,TRBJ1-1,CASSLSIAVMNTEAFF
TRBV7-9,.,TRBJ1-2,CASSSGPGGVDGYTF
TRBV15,.,TRBJ1-2,CATSREFGGSYGYTF
TRBV6-4,.,TRBJ2-1,CASSDSIFQYNEQFF
TRBV7-9,.,TRBJ2-1,CASSLIDNEQFF
TRBV18,.,TRBJ2-1,CASSTSGANEQFF
TRBV5-1,.,TRBJ2-1,CASRPLAGDPYNEQFF
TRBV29-1,.,TRBJ1-3,CSAQGLTGNTIYF
TRBV23-1,.,TRBJ1-2,CASSHGEPNYGYTF
TRBV27,.,TRBJ2-1,CASNWGTSGEQFF
TRBV29-1,.,TRBJ2-7,CSGTISAGEQYF
TRBV10-2,.,TRBJ2-2,CASLYSPGELFF
TRBV7-9,.,TRBJ1-1,CASLRTGTSPEAFF
TRBV7-3,.,TRBJ2-7,CASSLTSAAVHEQYF
TRBV5-4,.,TRBJ2-3,CASSGAGGRTDTQYF
TRBV2,.,TRBJ2-2,CASAEGANTGELFF
TRBV19,.,TRBJ2-7,CASSISGQGNYEQYF
TRBV6-5,.,TRBJ1-2,CASSYSTANYGYTF
TRBV2,.,TRBJ1-1,CASSDGQGAFF
TRBV4-2,.,TRBJ2-3,CASSQGLDTQYF
TRBV7-8,.,TRBJ1-6,CASSSVNSPLHF
TRBV6-5,.,TRBJ1-1,CASSGREVITEAFF
TRBV5-1,.,TRBJ2-3,CASSPREADTQYF
TRBV15,.,TRBJ1-3,CATSRGDSQLSGNTIYF
TRBV7-9,.,TRBJ1-1,CASSLLAVHTEAFF
TRBV5-6,.,TRBJ1-4,CASSLRGGNEKLFF
TRBV28,once,TRBJ2-7,CASSPGPHEQYF
TRBV5-1,.,TRBJ1-1,CASSLIGQGTEAFF
TRBV6-5,.,TRBJ2-7,CASSLAGASYEQYF
TRBV4-3,few,TRBJ2-2,CASSQEPRLAGGSGELFF
TRBV7-2,.,TRBJ1-2,CASTLAYRDGYTF
TRBV10-3,.,TRBJ1-6,CAIREDRAYNSPLHF
TRBV18,.,TRBJ2-1,CASSPEGTSGYNEQFF
TRBV18,.,TRBJ2-7,CASSEGLAGGLYEQYF
TRBV7-2,.,TRBJ1-2,CASSFTGGIVYGYTF
TRBV11-2,.,TRBJ2-1,CASSFPGTSGSWEQFF
TRBV14,.,TRBJ1-2,CASSQGGQHYGYTF
TRBV28,.,TRBJ1-5,CASSFGTGLSQPQHF
TRBV29-1,.,TRBJ2-3,CSVVFGTVLDTQYF
TRBV2,.,TRBJ2-5,CASRAGGPWETQYF
TRBV5-5,.,TRBJ2-7,CASSRGGSYEQYF
TRBV15,.,TRBJ2-3,CATSGQTGPTQYF
TRBV27,.,TRBJ2-5,CASTGRGEAGETQYF
TRBV6-5,.,TRBJ2-1,CASSVTSGGVDEQFF
TRBV5-5,.,TRBJ1-4,CASSLGQINEKLFF
TRBV28,few,TRBJ1-3,CASRIRGTGNTIYF